The 31 T cell receptor beta chains listed next were all sequenced from one sample in a study of blood T cell repertoires in COVID-19. Sequencing used immunoSEQ multiplex PCR; TCRdb keeps in-frame clones, though not all of them. Found here are around 250,000 clones, around four fifths of them singletons; the top ten hold approximately 6%. Input material: peripheral blood. The source is a man older than 75 with acute or convalescent COVID-19.

The chain employs TRBV27 and TRBJ2-7; 9 nucleotides match TRBD1. Losses at the gene ends were 9 bases for V and 5 bases for J; bases not matched to a gene: 8. This CDR3 is built from 13 residues. Germline assignment: CDR1 MNHEY and CDR2 SMNVEV (reference sequence). The CDR3 reads CASRPDRGHEQYF. The CDR3 nucleotides read TGTGCCAGTAGGCCGGACAGGGGCCACGAGCAGTACTTC.

The chain joins TRBV5-1 to TRBJ2-7, with TRBD2 matching 12 bases. J lost 3 bases, V lost 3 bases, and 4 bases had no gene match. The V gene's germline CDR1 is SGHRS and CDR2 YFSETQ. The CDR3 extends over 15 amino acids. CDR3 nucleotide sequence: TGCGCCAGCAGCTCCCGACTAGCGGGGGTCTACGAGCAGTACTTC. This sequence encodes CASSSRLAGVYEQYF.

The V and J genes are TRBV18 and TRBJ2-7; weak D call: TRBD2 (5 bases). Germline assignment: CDR1 KGHSH and CDR2 LQKENI. Trimming took off 2 bases at V and 6 bases at J, with 14 bases between the two ends. The CDR3 extends over 14 amino acids. CDR3 bases: TGTGCCAGCTCACCAGATCACGGGGTTGCCGAGCAGTACTTC. It yields the protein CASSPDHGVAEQYF.

The chain is built from TRBV2 and TRBJ1-4; no definite D call. Trimming pared 6 bases from V and 0 bases from J, leaving 11 bases between. The CDR3 sequence is 15 residues long. From germline, CDR1 is SNHLY and CDR2 FYNNEI. Here the CDR3 reads CASRVRETTNEKLFF. CDR3 coding DNA: TGTGCCAGCAGAGTCCGGGAAACAACTAATGAAAAACTGTTTTTT.

The genes are TRBV18 and TRBJ2-2; a possible D gene is TRBD2 (6 bases). Germline CDR1 and CDR2: KGHSH and LQKENI. The germline V and J ends were trimmed by 5 bases and 6 bases, with 10 bases remaining between them. The CDR3 is 13 amino acids. The CDR3: CASSSGEAGELFF. The CDR3 bases are TGTGCCAGCTCATCGGGGGAGGCCGGGGAGCTGTTTTTT.

This chain connects TRBV29-1 to TRBJ2-3; TRBD1 aligns across 10 bases. Per germline, CDR1 SQVTM and CDR2 ANQGSEA. J was trimmed by 10 bases and V by 7 bases; bases with no gene match: 11. The CDR3 is 13 residues long. DNA for the CDR3: TGCAGCGCCGTCCCGGGACAGGGGCTGGCGCAGTATTTT. Its translation is CSAVPGQGLAQYF.

The chain combines TRBV5-1 with TRBJ1-1, with D possibly matching TRBD1 (5 bases). V lost 5 bases to trimming and J lost 4 bases, with 9 bases between them. Germline V CDR1 and CDR2: SGHRS, YFSETQ. The CDR3 totals 12 residues. CDR3 coding DNA: TGCGCCAGCAGGGGGCAAGGCACTGAAGCTTTCTTT. Translated: CASRGQGTEAFF.

V usage is TRBV27 and J usage is TRBJ2-3; 12 nucleotides match TRBD2. Trimming removed 5 bases from V and 5 bases from J; junction bases left unmatched: 17. The CDR3 sequence is 19 residues long. CDR1 and CDR2 (germline): MNHEY, SMNVEV (reference sequence). The CDR3 protein is CASSHQGISSGRGGDTQYF. CDR3 DNA: TGTGCCAGCAGTCATCAGGGAATTTCTAGCGGGAGGGGGGGAGATACGCAGTATTTT.

CDR3 loop: CASSLSGTGASRNSPLHF. The CDR3 bases are TGTGCCAGCAGTTTATCAGGGACAGGGGCTTCGAGGAATTCACCCCTCCACTTT. This rearrangement joins TRBV27 to TRBJ1-6; 10 nucleotides agree with TRBD1. The CDR3 consists of 18 residues. Germline values: CDR1 MNHEY, CDR2 SMNVEV (reference sequence). The ends lost 0 bases at V and 7 bases at J; junction bases unmatched: 9.

This CDR3 reads CASSIGTALTF. Written as DNA, the CDR3 is TGTGCCAGTAGTATAGGGACAGCCCTCACCTTC. This chain links TRBV19 with TRBJ1-2, with a tentative D call TRBD1 (6 bases). The germline gives CDR1 LNHDA, CDR2 SQIVND (reference sequence). The CDR3 is 11 amino acids. Trimming took 1 base from V and 13 from J, leaving 10 bases between them.

The CDR3 sequence: CASSQDGGGELFF. CDR3 DNA: TGTGCCAGCAGCCAAGACGGGGGTGGGGAGCTGTTTTTT. The V gene is TRBV4-2, the J gene TRBJ2-2; a weak D match, TRBD2 (6 bases). Germline-derived CDR1 and CDR2 are LGHNA and YNFKEQ. The CDR3 loop spans 13 amino acids. Trimming removed 0 bases from V and 8 bases from J, with 7 bases in between.

This chain uses TRBV5-1 with TRBJ2-7; 9 positions agree with TRBD1. CDR3 length equals 14 residues. With V trimmed by 7 bases and J by 2 bases, 7 bases remained unmatched. Germline V gives CDR1 SGHRS, CDR2 YFSETQ. The CDR3 sequence is CASRSGTGPYEQYF. The CDR3 DNA follows: TGCGCCAGCCGATCAGGGACAGGGCCCTACGAGCAGTACTTC.

CDR3 loop: CASSDSSGANVLTF. DNA for the CDR3: TGTGCCAGCAGCGATAGCTCTGGGGCCAACGTCCTGACTTTC. The V and J genes are TRBV7-3 and TRBJ2-6; D uncertain. Trimming left V 5 bases short and J 0 bases short, with 5 bases between. Germline CDR1 is SGHTA and CDR2 is FQGTGA. This CDR3 region has 14 residues.

J is TRBJ2-1 and V is TRBV24-1, with D uncertain. The CDR3 covers 15 residues. Deletions cut 6 bases from V and 0 bases from J, with 11 bases between. Germline V CDR1 and CDR2: KGHDR, SFDVKD. The CDR3 sequence is CATSPHPSSYNEQFF. The CDR3 nucleotides are TGTGCCACCAGTCCGCACCCGAGCTCCTACAATGAGCAGTTCTTC.

The chain uses TRBV27 and TRBJ2-3; the match to TRBD1 covers 7 bases. Germline CDR1 is MNHEY and CDR2 is SMNVEV (reference sequence). J lost 5 bases, V lost 5 bases, and 10 bases had no gene match. The CDR3 runs 15 residues. The DNA of the CDR3 is TGTGCCAGCAGTCCATGGGACAGTTTAGAAGATACGCAGTATTTT. This sequence encodes CASSPWDSLEDTQYF.

The chain links TRBV3-1 (or the pseudogene TRBV3-2) to TRBJ2-2; TRBD2 agrees at 7 bases. The CDR3 runs 14 residues. In germline, CDR1 is LGHDT, CDR2 YNNKEL (reference sequence). After removal of 0 bases from V and 6 bases from J, the junction contained 1 base not matched to a gene. CDR3 DNA: TGTGCCAGCAGCCAAGAGGGGGGGTCCGGGGAGCTGTTTTTT. Translated: CASSQEGGSGELFF.

The chain employs TRBV6-5 and TRBJ2-3; D is unclear. This CDR3 region has 11 residues. The germline V and J ends were trimmed by 7 bases and 2 bases, with 4 bases remaining between them. CDR1 and CDR2 (germline): MNHEY, SVGAGI. CDR3 in amino acids: CASTFTDTQYF. The CDR3 nucleotides are TGTGCCAGCACGTTCACAGATACGCAGTATTTT.

This clone has only one observation. This chain connects TRBV7-2 to TRBJ2-7; the D is unclear. Trimming removed 5 bases at V and 3 bases at J, with 11 bases between. Germline-derived CDR1 and CDR2 are SGHTA and FQGNSA. The CDR3 totals 13 residues. CDR3 loop: CASSPGRYYEQYF. The CDR3 DNA follows: TGTGCCAGCAGCCCCGGTAGATACTACGAGCAGTACTTC. Variable domain in full (rest from reference TRBV7-2 and TRBJ2-7): GAGVSQSPSNKVTEKGKDVELRCDPISGHTALYWYRQSLGQGLEFLIYFQGNSAPDKSGLPSDRFSAERTGGSVSTLTIQRTQQEDSAVYLCASSPGRYYEQYFGPGTRLTVT.

The chain is built from TRBV7-9 and TRBJ2-1; TRBD1 might be the D (6 bases). The ends were cut back, 2 bases at V and 5 bases at J, with 10 bases in the middle. The germline V gene encodes CDR1 SEHNR and CDR2 FQNEAQ (reference sequence). The CDR3 has 14 residues. CDR3 amino acids: CASSLSRGNNEQFF. The CDR3 nucleotides read TGTGCCAGCAGCTTATCCAGGGGAAACAATGAGCAGTTCTTC.

This clone is a singleton in its sample. This sequence joins TRBV7-9 and TRBJ2-7; 11 nucleotides line up with TRBD2. V shed 7 bases and J 1 base; nucleotides not matched to a gene: 24. Germline CDR1 is SEHNR and CDR2 is FQNEAQ (reference sequence). The CDR3 is 21 amino acids. The CDR3 DNA sequence: TGTGCCAGCACCTCAGATCTCGGGACGGATCTCGGGACTAGCGGTTCCTACGAGCAGTACTTC. Protein: CASTSDLGTDLGTSGSYEQYF.

The gene calls are TRBV6-6 and TRBJ2-3; weak D call: TRBD1 (6 bases). V lost 5 bases and J lost 0, with 18 bases in between. CDR1 and CDR2 from the germline V gene are MNHNY and SVGAGI (reference sequence). The CDR3 extends over 17 amino acids. The CDR3 coding sequence is TGTGCCAGCAGTCAGAACCCAGGGGATTCTAGCACAGATACGCAGTATTTT. It is translated as CASSQNPGDSSTDTQYF.

Concerning this clone itself: The same CDR3 can be traced to other DNA sequences in this sample. The rearrangement joins TRBV2 to TRBJ2-1; 8 bases line up with TRBD1. Trimming took 4 bases from V and 9 from J; bases not matched to a gene: 5. CDR1 and CDR2 (germline): SNHLY, FYNNEI. The CDR3 is 13 amino acids. The CDR3 nucleotides are TGTGCCAGCAGTGGAGGACAGGGAGGTGAGCAGTTCTTC. It is translated as CASSGGQGGEQFF. Variable domain in full (rest from reference TRBV2 and TRBJ2-1): EPEVTQTPSHQVTQMGQEVILRCVPISNHLYFYWYRQILGQKVEFLVSFYNNEISEKSEIFDDQFSVERPDGSNFTLKIRSTKLEDSAMYFCASSGGQGGEQFFGPGTRLTVL.

The V call is TRBV30, the J call TRBJ1-6; D not resolved. Germline V gene lookup returns CDR1 GTSNPN and CDR2 SVGIG (reference sequence). There are 17 residues in the CDR3. V shed 1 base and J shed 0 bases, with 13 bases lying between them. CDR3 bases: TGTGCCTGGAGTGCCCTGGGCTCGAGCTCCTATAATTCACCCCTCCACTTT. As protein: CAWSALGSSSYNSPLHF.

The genes are TRBV5-1 and TRBJ1-1, with D perhaps TRBD1 (5 bases). V lost 4 bases and J 1 base, leaving 14 bases between the germline ends. Germline CDR1 is SGHRS and CDR2 is YFSETQ. This CDR3 is 15 amino acids long. The CDR3 coding sequence is TGCGCCAGCAGCCAAGAACCGACAGCGAACACTGAAGCTTTCTTT. Protein sequence: CASSQEPTANTEAFF.

The chain carries TRBV6-5 and TRBJ2-1; D perhaps matches TRBD2 (6 bases). CDR3 size: 16 residues. Germline CDR1 MNHEY, CDR2 SVGAGI. The V and J ends lost 1 base and 1 base respectively, with 11 bases between them. The CDR3: CASSYFPGGSYNEQFF. The CDR3 coding sequence is TGTGCCAGCAGTTACTTCCCCGGGGGTTCCTACAATGAGCAGTTCTTC.

The V and J genes are TRBV6-5 and TRBJ1-2; tentatively, D is TRBD1 (5 bases). Germline V gene lookup returns CDR1 MNHEY and CDR2 SVGAGI. V lost 6 bases to trimming and J lost 8 bases, with 13 bases between them. The CDR3 loop spans 12 amino acids. The DNA for the CDR3 is TGTGCCAGCAGGGGGGGGAGCCAAGGCTACACCTTC. This sequence encodes CASRGGSQGYTF.

CDR3 protein: CASSMLAGGYTDTQYF. CDR3 DNA sequence: TGTGCCAGCAGCATGTTAGCGGGGGGGTACACAGATACGCAGTATTTT. The chain couples TRBV13 to TRBJ2-3, with 11 bases fitting TRBD2. Looked up from germline, CDR1 is PRHDT and CDR2 is FYEKMQ (reference sequence). The CDR3 consists of 16 residues. J lost 2 bases, V lost 5 bases, and 6 bases had no gene match.

As to this clone: The same CDR3 arises from other DNA sequences in this sample as well. The chain employs TRBV5-4 and TRBJ2-7; 8 positions agree with TRBD1. CDR1 is SGHNT, CDR2 YYREEE, per germline (reference sequence). The V and J ends lost 3 bases and 3 bases, in that order; junction bases with no gene match: 2. This CDR3 contains 13 residues. The CDR3 DNA reads TGTGCCAGCAGCTCGACAGGGGACTACGAGCAGTACTTC. It codes for CASSSTGDYEQYF.

The DNA of the CDR3 is TGTGCCATCAGTGAGCGCGGGGGCCTTAACACCGGGGAGCTGTTTTTT. It encodes CAISERGGLNTGELFF. The chain employs TRBV10-3 and TRBJ2-2; tentatively, D is TRBD2 (7 bases). The germline CDR1 and CDR2 sequences are ENHRY and SYGVKD. The CDR3 covers 16 residues. The germline V and J ends were trimmed by 2 bases and 2 bases, with 12 bases remaining between them.

This chain links TRBV18 with TRBJ2-2; tentative D call: TRBD2 (5 bases). The CDR3 spans 15 residues. Per the germline V gene, CDR1 is KGHSH and CDR2 is LQKENI. V was trimmed by 3 bases and J by 4 bases, leaving 12 bases between them. This chain's CDR3 is CASSPTVGSTGELFF. The DNA of the CDR3 is TGTGCCAGCTCACCTACAGTAGGGAGCACCGGGGAGCTGTTTTTT.

The CDR3 DNA reads TGCGCCAGCAGCTTGGCCGGGACTGCGCGAGAAGGACTGTTTTTT. It specifies CASSLAGTAREGLFF. The V call is TRBV5-1, the J call TRBJ1-4; a possible D gene is TRBD1 (5 bases). This CDR3 region has 15 residues. Trimming stripped 0 bases from V and 13 bases from J, with 19 bases between. Germline V gives CDR1 SGHRS, CDR2 YFSETQ. Based on the CDR3 plus reference TRBV5-1 and TRBJ1-4, the full variable domain is KAGVTQTPRYLIKTRGQQVTLSCSPISGHRSVSWYQQTPGQGLQFLFEYFSETQRNKGNFPGRFSGRQFSNSRSEMNVSTLELGDSALYLCASSLAGTAREGLFFGSGTQLSVL.